One sample yielded the 6 T cell receptor beta chains listed below, sequenced in a study of HIV-infected children after antiretroviral therapy interruption. A 3' RACE protocol on RNA, with unique molecular identifiers, produced the TCR library. In TCRdb, the 3' RACE reads were re-called with MiXCR into one record per CDR3 protein. The sample has around 41,000 distinct CDR3 sequences, less than 8.5% seen once. Regarding treatment: PENTA 11 planned treatment interruption arm or continuous ART arm. This sample comprised CD45RA+ CD4+ T cells from PBMCs, pooled from several time points, obtained from a donor given antiretroviral therapy, either interrupted or continuous. Subset noted: naive CD4+ CD45RA+ CD45RO- T cells. These receptors were obtained from a pool of human donors with HIV.

This clonotype was detected a few times. Germline is not matched at one junction end, which may reflect a read error. The V gene is TRBV18, the J gene TRBJ2-6; maybe TRBD1 (6 bases). CDR1 and CDR2 (germline): KGHSH, LQKENI. The CDR3 length is 15 residues. CDR3: CASSPQGSGANVLTF. DNA for the CDR3: TGTGCCAGCTCCCCACAGGGTAGTGGGGCCAACGTCCTGACTTTC.

Many counts were recorded for this clonotype. The chain combines TRBV6-6 with TRBJ2-7; D assignment may be TRBD1 or TRBD2 (5 bases each). Trimming took off 8 bases at V and 10 bases at J, with 27 bases between the two ends. There are 15 residues in the CDR3. From germline, CDR1 is MNHNY and CDR2 SVGAGI (reference sequence). The CDR3 region is CASGDDGLGVYEQYF. CDR3 bases: TGTGCCAGCGGTGATGACGGACTGGGGGTTTATGAACAGTACTTC.

Ten or more counts support this clonotype. A read error may produce the germline difference seen at one junction end. The gene calls are TRBV15 and TRBJ2-4; TRBD2 is a possible D gene (6 bases). Germline-derived CDR1 and CDR2 are LNHNV and YYDKDF (reference sequence). There are 15 residues in the CDR3. DNA for the CDR3: TGTGCTAGCAGTAGACTGGGGGGAAGTCAAAACACCTTGTACTTT. Translating it yields CASSRLGGSQNTLYF.

This clonotype showed up many times. One end of the junction is discordant with germline, which a read error may explain. This chain links TRBV16 with TRBJ2-4; D tentatively fits TRBD1 or TRBD2 (5 bases each). CDR1 is KGHSY and CDR2 is FQNENV in the germline V gene. There are 13 residues in the CDR3. CDR3 coding DNA: TGTGCCAGCAGCCCCGGGACCCAAAACACCTTGTACTTT. Protein: CASSPGTQNTLYF.

Only a few counts were recorded for this clonotype. The rearrangement joins TRBV10-3 to TRBJ2-7; D is possibly TRBD1 or TRBD2 (6 bases each). CDR1 is ENHRY, CDR2 SYGVKD, per germline. The CDR3 covers 15 residues. V was trimmed by 11 bases and J by 7 bases, leaving 27 bases between them. The CDR3: CAVRTRAGAAGEQYF. In DNA, the CDR3 is TGTGCCGTGAGAACTCGTGCAGGGGCCGCGGGGGAGCAGTACTTC.

This clonotype was recorded at least ten times. The rearrangement joins TRBV12-1 to TRBJ1-5; the listed D gene, TRBD1, was not tested against the DNA. TRBV12-1 is recorded as a pseudogene. CDR3 length: 16 residues. CDR3: CASSFQGQGSSQPQHF. DNA for the CDR3: TGTGCCAGCAGCTTTCAGGGACAGGGAAGCAGCCAGCCCCAGCATTTT.